Detailed here is one T cell receptor beta chain. Original analysis: Reference gene primer amplification yielded estimated nucleated cell counts. Measured with immunoSEQ multiplex PCR; TCRdb has only the in-frame clones, and not every one. V, J and clone size are taken as reported in that table, and D and trimming were inferred from the DNA itself. In the table there are about 200,000 clones, 90% of which are singletons. The data originate from a study of blood T cell repertoires in COVID-19. As for the study in general: Samples of COVID-19 (acute and convalescent) were obtained from the United States, Italy and Spain.

Germline V gene data show CDR1 as SGHRS and CDR2 as YFSETQ. V lost 1 base, J lost 4 bases, and 14 bases lay in between. The CDR3 is 15 residues long. The sequencing input was peripheral blood. The clonotype originates from a man aged 45 to 65 with acute or convalescent COVID-19. The rearrangement uses TRBV5-1 and TRBJ1-1; D remains ambiguous. DNA of the CDR3: TGCGCCAGCAGCTTGAGAGAGGGTTGGGTCACTGAAGCTTTCTTT. Translating gives CASSLREGWVTEAFF. The variable domain in full, completed from reference TRBV5-1 and TRBJ1-1, reads KAGVTQTPRYLIKTRGQQVTLSCSPISGHRSVSWYQQTPGQGLQFLFEYFSETQRNKGNFPGRFSGRQFSNSRSEMNVSTLELGDSALYLCASSLREGWVTEAFFGQGTRLTVV.